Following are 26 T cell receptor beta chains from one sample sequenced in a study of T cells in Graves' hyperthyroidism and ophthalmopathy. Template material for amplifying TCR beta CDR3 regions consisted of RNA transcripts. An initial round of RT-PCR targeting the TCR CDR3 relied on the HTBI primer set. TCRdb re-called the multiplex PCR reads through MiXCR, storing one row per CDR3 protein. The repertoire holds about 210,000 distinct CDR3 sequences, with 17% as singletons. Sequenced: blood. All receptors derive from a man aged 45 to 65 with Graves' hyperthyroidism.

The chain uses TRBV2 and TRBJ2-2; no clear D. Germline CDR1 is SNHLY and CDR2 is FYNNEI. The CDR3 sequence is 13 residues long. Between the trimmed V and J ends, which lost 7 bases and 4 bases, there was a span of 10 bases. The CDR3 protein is CASKQSLTGELFF. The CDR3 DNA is TGTGCCAGCAAACAGTCCCTCACCGGGGAGCTGTTTTTT.

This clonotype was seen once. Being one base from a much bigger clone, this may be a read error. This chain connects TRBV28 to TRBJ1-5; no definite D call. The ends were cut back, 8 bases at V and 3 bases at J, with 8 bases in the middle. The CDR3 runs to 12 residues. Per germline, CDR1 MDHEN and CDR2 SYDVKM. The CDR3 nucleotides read TGTGCCAGCGGTCCCGACAATCAGCCCCAGCATTTT. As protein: CASGPDNQPQHF.

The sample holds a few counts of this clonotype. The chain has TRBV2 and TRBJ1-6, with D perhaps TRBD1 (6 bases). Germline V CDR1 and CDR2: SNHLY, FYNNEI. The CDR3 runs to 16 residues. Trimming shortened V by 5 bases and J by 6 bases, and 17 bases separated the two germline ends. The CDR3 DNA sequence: TGTGCCAGCAGTTCCAGGGGAGATTTTAGTAATTCACCCCTCCACTTT. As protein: CASSSRGDFSNSPLHF.

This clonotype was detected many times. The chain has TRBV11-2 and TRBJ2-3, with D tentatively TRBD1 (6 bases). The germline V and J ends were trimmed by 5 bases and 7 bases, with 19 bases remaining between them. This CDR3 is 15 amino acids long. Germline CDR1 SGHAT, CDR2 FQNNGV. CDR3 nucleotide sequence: TGTGCCAGCAGCACGAGAGACTCCAGGGGTTATACGCAGTATTTT. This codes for CASSTRDSRGYTQYF.

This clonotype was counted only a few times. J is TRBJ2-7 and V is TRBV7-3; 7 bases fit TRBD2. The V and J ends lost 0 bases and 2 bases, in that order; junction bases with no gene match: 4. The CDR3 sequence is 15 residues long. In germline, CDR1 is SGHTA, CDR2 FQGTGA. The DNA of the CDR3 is TGTGCCAGCAGCTTAACGGGGGGGAAGGCCTACGAGCAGTACTTC. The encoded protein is CASSLTGGKAYEQYF.

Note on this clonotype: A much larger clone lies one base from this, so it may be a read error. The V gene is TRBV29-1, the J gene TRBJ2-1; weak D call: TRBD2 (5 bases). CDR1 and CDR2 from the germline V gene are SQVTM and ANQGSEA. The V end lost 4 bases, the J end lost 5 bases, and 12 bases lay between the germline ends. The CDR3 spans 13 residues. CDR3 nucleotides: TGCAGCGTTGGTACGGGGTGGCACAATGAGCAGTTCTTC. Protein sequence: CSVGTGWHNEQFF.

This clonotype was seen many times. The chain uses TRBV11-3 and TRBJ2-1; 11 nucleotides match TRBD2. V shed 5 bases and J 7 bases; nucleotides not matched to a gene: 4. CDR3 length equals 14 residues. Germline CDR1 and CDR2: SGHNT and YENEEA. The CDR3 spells CASSTRLAGNEQFF. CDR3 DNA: TGTGCCAGCAGCACTCGACTAGCGGGAAATGAGCAGTTCTTC.

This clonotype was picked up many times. CDR3 in DNA: TGTGCCTGGAGTGTACTCTGGACCAGCGGGAACACTGAAGCTTTCTTT. It yields the protein CAWSVLWTSGNTEAFF. The chain recombines TRBV30 with TRBJ1-1, with D unresolved. This CDR3 contains 16 residues. The germline gives CDR1 GTSNPN, CDR2 SVGIG (reference sequence). V was pared by 0 bases and J by 1 base, with 15 bases between.

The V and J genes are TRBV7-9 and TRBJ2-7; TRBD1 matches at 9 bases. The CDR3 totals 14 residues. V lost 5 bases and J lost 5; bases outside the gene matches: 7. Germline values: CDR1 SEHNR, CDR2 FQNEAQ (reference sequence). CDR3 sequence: CASSQTGGGDEQYF. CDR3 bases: TGTGCCAGCAGCCAAACAGGGGGCGGAGACGAGCAGTACTTC. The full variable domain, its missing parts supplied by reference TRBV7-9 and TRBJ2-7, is DTGVSQNPRHKITKRGQNVTFRCDPISEHNRLYWYRQTLGQGPEFLTYFQNEAQLEKSRLLSDRFSAERPKGSFSTLEIQRTEQGDSAMYLCASSQTGGGDEQYFGPGTRLTVT.

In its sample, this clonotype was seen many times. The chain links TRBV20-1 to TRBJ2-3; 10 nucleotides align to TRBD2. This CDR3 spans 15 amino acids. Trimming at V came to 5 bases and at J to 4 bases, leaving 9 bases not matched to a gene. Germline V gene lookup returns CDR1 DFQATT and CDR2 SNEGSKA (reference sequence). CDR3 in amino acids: CSAARTSGTADTQYF. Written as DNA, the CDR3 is TGCAGTGCTGCCCGGACTAGCGGAACAGCAGATACGCAGTATTTT.

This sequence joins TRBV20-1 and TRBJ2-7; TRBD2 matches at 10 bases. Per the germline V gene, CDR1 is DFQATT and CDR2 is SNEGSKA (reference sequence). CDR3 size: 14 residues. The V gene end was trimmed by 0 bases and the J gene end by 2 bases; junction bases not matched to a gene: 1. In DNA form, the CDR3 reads TGCAGTGCTAGAGATACTAGCGGGGCCTACGAGCAGTACTTC. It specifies CSARDTSGAYEQYF.

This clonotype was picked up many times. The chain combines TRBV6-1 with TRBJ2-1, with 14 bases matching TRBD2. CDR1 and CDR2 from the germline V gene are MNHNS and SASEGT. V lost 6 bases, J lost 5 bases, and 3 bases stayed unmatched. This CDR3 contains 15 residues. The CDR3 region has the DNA TGTGCCAGCAGATGGGGACTAGCGGGAGACAATGAGCAGTTCTTC. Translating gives CASRWGLAGDNEQFF.

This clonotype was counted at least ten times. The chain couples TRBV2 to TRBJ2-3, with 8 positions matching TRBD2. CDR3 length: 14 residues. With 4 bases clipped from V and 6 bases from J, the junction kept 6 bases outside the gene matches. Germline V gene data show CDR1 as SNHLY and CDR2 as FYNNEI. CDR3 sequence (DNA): TGTGCCAGCAGTGGAGGTCTAGCGGGTGATACGCAGTATTTT. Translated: CASSGGLAGDTQYF.

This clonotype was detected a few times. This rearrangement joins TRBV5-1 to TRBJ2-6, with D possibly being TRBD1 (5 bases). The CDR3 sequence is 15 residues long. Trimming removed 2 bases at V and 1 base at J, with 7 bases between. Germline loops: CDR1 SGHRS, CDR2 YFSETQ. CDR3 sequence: CASSFSGSGANVLTF. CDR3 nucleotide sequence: TGCGCCAGCAGCTTTTCAGGGTCTGGGGCCAACGTCCTGACTTTC.

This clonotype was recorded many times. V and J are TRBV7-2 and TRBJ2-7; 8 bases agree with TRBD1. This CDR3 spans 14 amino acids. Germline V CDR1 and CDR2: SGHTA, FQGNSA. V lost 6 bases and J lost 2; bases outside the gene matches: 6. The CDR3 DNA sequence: TGTGCCAGCAGAAGAGCCAGGGGGCCCTACGAGCAGTACTTC. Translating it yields CASRRARGPYEQYF.

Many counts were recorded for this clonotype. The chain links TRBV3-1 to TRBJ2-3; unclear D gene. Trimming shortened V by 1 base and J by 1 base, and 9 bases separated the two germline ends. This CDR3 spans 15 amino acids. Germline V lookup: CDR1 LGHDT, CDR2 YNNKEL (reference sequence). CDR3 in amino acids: CASSQAGRGTDTQYF. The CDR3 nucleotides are TGTGCCAGCAGCCAAGCGGGCCGTGGCACAGATACGCAGTATTTT.

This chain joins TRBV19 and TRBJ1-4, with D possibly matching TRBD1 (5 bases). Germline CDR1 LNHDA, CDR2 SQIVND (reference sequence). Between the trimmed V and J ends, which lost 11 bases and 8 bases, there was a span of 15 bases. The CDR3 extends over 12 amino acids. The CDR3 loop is CASGRRGEKLFF. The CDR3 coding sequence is TGTGCCTCCGGACGTCGGGGGGAAAAACTGTTTTTT.

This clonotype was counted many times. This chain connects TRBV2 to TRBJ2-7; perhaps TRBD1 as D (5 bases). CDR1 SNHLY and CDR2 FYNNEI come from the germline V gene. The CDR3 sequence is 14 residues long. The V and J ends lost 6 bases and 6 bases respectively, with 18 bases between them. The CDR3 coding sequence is TGTGCCAGCAGCGAGACAGCGATGTCTGGCGAGCAGTACTTC. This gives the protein CASSETAMSGEQYF.

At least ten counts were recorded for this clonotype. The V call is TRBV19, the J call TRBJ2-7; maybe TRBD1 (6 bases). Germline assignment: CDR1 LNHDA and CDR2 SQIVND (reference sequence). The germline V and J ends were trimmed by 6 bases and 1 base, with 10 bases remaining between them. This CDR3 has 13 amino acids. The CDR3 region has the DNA TGTGCCAGTAGAGAGGACAGATCCTACGAGCAGTACTTC. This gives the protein CASREDRSYEQYF.

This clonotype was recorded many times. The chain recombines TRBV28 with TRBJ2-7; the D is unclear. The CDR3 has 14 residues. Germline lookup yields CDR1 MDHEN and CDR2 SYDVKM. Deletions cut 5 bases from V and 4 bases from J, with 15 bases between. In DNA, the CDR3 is TGTGCCAGCAGTACCACCGACGGAGATTACGAGCAGTACTTC. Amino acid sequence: CASSTTDGDYEQYF.

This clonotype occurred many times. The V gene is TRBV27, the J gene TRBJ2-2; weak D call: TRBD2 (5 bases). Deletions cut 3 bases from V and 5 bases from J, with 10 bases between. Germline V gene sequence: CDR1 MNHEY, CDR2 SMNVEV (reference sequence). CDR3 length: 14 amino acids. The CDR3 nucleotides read TGTGCCAGCAGTTTCCGAACTAGGACCGGGGAGCTGTTTTTT. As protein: CASSFRTRTGELFF.

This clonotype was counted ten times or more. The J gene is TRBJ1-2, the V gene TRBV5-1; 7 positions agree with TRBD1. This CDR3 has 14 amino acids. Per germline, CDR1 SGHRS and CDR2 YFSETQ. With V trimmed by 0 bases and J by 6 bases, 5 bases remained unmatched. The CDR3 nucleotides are TGCGCCAGCAGCTTGGGTCGCGGGACAGATGGCTACACCTTC. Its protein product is CASSLGRGTDGYTF.

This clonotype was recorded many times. The CDR3 coding sequence is TGTGCCAGCAGCCCCTGGGGGGCCGAAGCTTTCTTT. This gives the protein CASSPWGAEAFF. This sequence joins TRBV12-3 or TRBV12-4 and TRBJ1-1; the D gene is possibly TRBD1 (6 bases). The V end was cut by 6 bases, the J end by 8 bases, with 13 bases between. There are 12 residues in the CDR3.

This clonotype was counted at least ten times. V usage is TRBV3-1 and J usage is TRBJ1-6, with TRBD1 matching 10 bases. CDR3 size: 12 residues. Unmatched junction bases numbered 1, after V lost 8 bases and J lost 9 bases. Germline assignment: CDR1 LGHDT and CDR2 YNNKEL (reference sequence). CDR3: CASGTGVSPLHF. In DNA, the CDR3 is TGTGCCAGCGGGACAGGGGTTTCACCCCTCCACTTT.

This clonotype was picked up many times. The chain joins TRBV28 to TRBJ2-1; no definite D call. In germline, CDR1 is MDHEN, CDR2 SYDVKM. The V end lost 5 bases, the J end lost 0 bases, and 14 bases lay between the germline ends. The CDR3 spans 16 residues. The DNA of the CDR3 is TGTGCCAGCAGTGCGTGGAAGGTTAGCTCCTACAATGAGCAGTTCTTC. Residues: CASSAWKVSSYNEQFF. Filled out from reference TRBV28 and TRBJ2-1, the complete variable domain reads DVKVTQSSRYLVKRTGEKVFLECVQDMDHENMFWYRQDPGLGLRLIYFSYDVKMKEKGDIPEGYSVSREKKERFSLILESASTNQTSMYLCASSAWKVSSYNEQFFGPGTRLTVL.

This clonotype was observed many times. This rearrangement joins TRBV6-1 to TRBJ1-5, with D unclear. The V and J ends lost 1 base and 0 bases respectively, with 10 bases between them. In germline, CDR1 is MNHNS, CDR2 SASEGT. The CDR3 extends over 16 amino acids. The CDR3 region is CASSEEEVYSNQPQHF. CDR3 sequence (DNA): TGTGCCAGCAGTGAAGAGGAAGTTTATAGCAATCAGCCCCAGCATTTT.